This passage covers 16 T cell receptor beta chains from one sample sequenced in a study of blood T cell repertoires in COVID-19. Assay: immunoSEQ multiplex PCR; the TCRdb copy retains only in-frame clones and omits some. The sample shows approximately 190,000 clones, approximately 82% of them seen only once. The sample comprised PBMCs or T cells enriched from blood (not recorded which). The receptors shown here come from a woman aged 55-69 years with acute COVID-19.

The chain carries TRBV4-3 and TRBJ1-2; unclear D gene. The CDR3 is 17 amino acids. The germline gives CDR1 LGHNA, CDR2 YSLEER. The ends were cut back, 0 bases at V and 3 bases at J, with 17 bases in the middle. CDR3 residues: CASSQDFPGSWYYGYTF. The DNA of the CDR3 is TGCGCCAGCAGCCAAGATTTCCCGGGGAGTTGGTACTATGGCTACACCTTC.

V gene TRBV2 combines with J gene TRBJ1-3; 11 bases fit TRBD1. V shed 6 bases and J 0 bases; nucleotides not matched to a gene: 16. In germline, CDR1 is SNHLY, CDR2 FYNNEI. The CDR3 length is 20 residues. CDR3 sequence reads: CASRPGVGQGGSSSGNTIYF. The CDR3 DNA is TGTGCCAGCAGGCCGGGTGTGGGACAGGGGGGCTCCAGCTCTGGAAACACCATATATTTT.

CDR3 in amino acids: CASSSQTYEQYF. CDR3 nucleotide sequence: TGTGCCAGCAGTTCCCAGACCTACGAGCAGTACTTC. The chain couples TRBV6-5 to TRBJ2-7; D gene uncertain. The CDR3 runs 12 residues. V was shortened by 4 bases and J by 2 bases, with 6 bases between the two germline ends. Germline-derived CDR1 and CDR2 are MNHEY and SVGAGI.

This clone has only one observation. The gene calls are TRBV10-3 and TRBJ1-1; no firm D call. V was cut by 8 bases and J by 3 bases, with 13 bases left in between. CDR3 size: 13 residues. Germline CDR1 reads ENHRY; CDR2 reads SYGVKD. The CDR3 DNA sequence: TGTGCCATCTGGAGGGAAGCGGACACTGAAGCTTTCTTT. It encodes CAIWREADTEAFF.

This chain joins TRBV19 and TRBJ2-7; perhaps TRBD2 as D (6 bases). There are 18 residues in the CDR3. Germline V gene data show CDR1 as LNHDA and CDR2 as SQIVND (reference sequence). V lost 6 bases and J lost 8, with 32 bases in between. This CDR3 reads CASRASPEGVSGKNQQYF. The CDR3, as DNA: TGTGCCAGTAGAGCGTCACCGGAGGGTGTTTCGGGGAAAAATCAGCAGTACTTC. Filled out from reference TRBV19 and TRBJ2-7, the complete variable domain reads DGGITQSPKYLFRKEGQNVTLSCEQNLNHDAMYWYRQDPGQGLRLIYYSQIVNDFQKGDIAEGYSVSREKKESFPLTVTSAQKNPTAFYLCASRASPEGVSGKNQQYFGPGTRLTVT.

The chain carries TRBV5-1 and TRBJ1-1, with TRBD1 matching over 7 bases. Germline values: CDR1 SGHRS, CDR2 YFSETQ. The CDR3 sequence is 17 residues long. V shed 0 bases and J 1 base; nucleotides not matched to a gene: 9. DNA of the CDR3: TGCGCCAGCAGCTTGGAGGGGGCCCTCCTCAGGAACACTGAAGCTTTCTTT. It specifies CASSLEGALLRNTEAFF.

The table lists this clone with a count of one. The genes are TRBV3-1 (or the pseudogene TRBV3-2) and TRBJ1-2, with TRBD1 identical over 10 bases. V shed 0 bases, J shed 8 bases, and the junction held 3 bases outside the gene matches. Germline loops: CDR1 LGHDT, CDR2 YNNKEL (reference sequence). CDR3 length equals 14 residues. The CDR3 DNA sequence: TGTGCCAGCAGCCAAGAGGACAGGGGGGGAGGCTACACCTTC. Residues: CASSQEDRGGGYTF.

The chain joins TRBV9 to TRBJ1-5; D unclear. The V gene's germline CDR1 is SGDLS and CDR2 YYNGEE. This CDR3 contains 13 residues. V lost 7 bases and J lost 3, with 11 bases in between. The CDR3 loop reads CASSDGLNQPQHF. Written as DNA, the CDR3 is TGTGCCAGCTCAGACGGACTCAATCAGCCCCAGCATTTT.

The CDR3 here is CASSGPPDRAAEQFF. CDR3 in DNA: TGTGCCAGCAGCGGCCCCCCCGACAGGGCCGCTGAGCAGTTCTTC. J is TRBJ2-1 and V is TRBV5-6, with 7 bases aligning to TRBD1. The CDR3 extends over 15 amino acids. Germline-derived CDR1 and CDR2 are SGHDT and YYEEEE. The J segment lost 9 bases and the V segment lost 4 bases, leaving 13 bases of the junction unmatched. The variable domain in full, completed from reference TRBV5-6 and TRBJ2-1, reads DAGVTQSPTHLIKTRGQQVTLRCSPKSGHDTVSWYQQALGQGPQFIFQYYEEEERQRGNFPDRFSGHQFPNYSSELNVNALLLGDSALYLCASSGPPDRAAEQFFGPGTRLTVL.

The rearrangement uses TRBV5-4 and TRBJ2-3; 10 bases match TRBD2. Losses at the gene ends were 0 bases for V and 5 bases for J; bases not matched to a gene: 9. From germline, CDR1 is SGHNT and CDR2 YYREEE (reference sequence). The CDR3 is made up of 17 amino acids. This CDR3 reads CASSLDPSGSGQDTQYF. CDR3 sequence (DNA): TGTGCCAGCAGCTTGGATCCTAGCGGGAGTGGTCAAGATACGCAGTATTTT.

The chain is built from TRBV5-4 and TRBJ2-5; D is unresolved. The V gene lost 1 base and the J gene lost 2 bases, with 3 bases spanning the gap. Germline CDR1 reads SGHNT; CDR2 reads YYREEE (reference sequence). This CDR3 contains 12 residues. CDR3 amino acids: CASSLSQETQYF. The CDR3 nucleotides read TGTGCCAGCAGCTTGTCTCAAGAGACCCAGTACTTC.

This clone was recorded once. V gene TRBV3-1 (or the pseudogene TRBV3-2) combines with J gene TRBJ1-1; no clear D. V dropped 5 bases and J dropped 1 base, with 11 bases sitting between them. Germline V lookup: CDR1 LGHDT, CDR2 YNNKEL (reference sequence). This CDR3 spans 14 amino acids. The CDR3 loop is CASSGGGKNTEAFF. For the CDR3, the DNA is TGTGCCAGCAGCGGAGGTGGCAAGAACACTGAAGCTTTCTTT.

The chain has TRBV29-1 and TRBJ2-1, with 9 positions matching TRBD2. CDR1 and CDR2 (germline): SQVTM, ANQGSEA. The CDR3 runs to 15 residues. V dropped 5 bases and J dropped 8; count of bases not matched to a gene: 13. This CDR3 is CSVPPRVAGVDEQFF. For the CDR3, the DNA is TGCAGCGTTCCCCCTCGGGTAGCGGGAGTGGATGAGCAGTTCTTC.

CDR3 nucleotides: TGTGCCAGCAGCGAAACGGGGTCCGGCCCCCAGTTCTTC. Its translation: CASSETGSGPQFF. The V and J genes are TRBV9 and TRBJ2-1, with D maybe TRBD2 (5 bases). Germline V gene sequence: CDR1 SGDLS, CDR2 YYNGEE. Trimming left V 3 bases short and J 13 bases short, with 17 bases between. The CDR3 spans 13 residues.

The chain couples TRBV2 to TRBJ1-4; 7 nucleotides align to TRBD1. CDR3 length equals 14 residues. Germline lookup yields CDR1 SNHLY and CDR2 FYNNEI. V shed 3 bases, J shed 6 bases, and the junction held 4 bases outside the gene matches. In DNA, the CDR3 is TGTGCCAGCAGTGATGTCAGGGGGGATGAAAAACTGTTTTTT. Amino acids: CASSDVRGDEKLFF.

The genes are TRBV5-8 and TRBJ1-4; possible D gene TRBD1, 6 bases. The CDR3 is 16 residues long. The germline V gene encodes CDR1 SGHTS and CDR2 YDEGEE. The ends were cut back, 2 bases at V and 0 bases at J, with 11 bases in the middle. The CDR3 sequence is CASSLGTSSTNEKLFF. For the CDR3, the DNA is TGTGCCAGCAGCTTAGGGACATCTTCAACTAATGAAAAACTGTTTTTT.